The 8 T cell receptor beta chains below were found in one sample sequenced in a study of CD8 T cell repertoires and HIV-1 epitope variants. Sequencing was performed with immunoSEQ multiplex PCR; in TCRdb, only in-frame clones are kept and a portion is missing. This sample has about 4,800 clones, with approximately 66% found just once. These receptors' antigens are unknown. The sample was cultured CD8+ T cells derived from PBMCs. Receptors originate from a male donor with HIV.

J is TRBJ1-5 and V is TRBV28; no reliable D call. There are 15 residues in the CDR3. Looked up from germline, CDR1 is MDHEN and CDR2 is SYDVKM. With 2 bases removed from V and 4 bases from J, the gap between germline ends came to 12 bases. This chain's CDR3 is CASSLIIWQNQPQHF. In nucleotides, the CDR3 is TGTGCCAGCAGTTTAATAATTTGGCAGAATCAGCCCCAGCATTTT.

V is TRBV27 and J is TRBJ2-3, with 10 bases matching TRBD2. The CDR3 is 16 residues long. Trimming took 2 bases from V and 0 from J; bases not matched to a gene: 2. The germline gives CDR1 MNHEY, CDR2 SMNVEV (reference sequence). In DNA form, the CDR3 reads TGTGCCAGCAGTTTAGGGACTAGCGAGAGCACAGATACGCAGTATTTT. Its translation is CASSLGTSESTDTQYF.

The rearrangement uses TRBV5-6 and TRBJ1-2, with 11 bases lining up with TRBD1. Germline CDR1 and CDR2: SGHDT and YYEEEE. Unmatched junction bases numbered 5, after V lost 4 bases and J lost 3 bases. The CDR3 runs to 15 residues. The CDR3 coding sequence is TGTGCCAGCAGCCCGGGACAGGGGGTCGACTATGGCTACACCTTC. Protein sequence: CASSPGQGVDYGYTF.

This clone occurred a few times. The chain uses TRBV5-6 and TRBJ2-2; D gene unclear. The CDR3 covers 14 residues. V lost 4 bases to trimming and J lost 1 base, with 8 bases between them. Germline V lookup: CDR1 SGHDT, CDR2 YYEEEE. The CDR3 DNA follows: TGTGCCAGCAGCCCGGAGATGAACACCGGGGAGCTGTTTTTT. It translates to CASSPEMNTGELFF. Supplemented by reference TRBV5-6 and TRBJ2-2, the full variable domain reads DAGVTQSPTHLIKTRGQQVTLRCSPKSGHDTVSWYQQALGQGPQFIFQYYEEEERQRGNFPDRFSGHQFPNYSSELNVNALLLGDSALYLCASSPEMNTGELFFGEGSRLTVL.

This clone was recorded a few times. This chain links TRBV18 with TRBJ1-1; D ambiguous. CDR1 KGHSH and CDR2 LQKENI come from the germline V gene. Trimming took 3 bases from V and 1 from J, leaving 9 bases between them. The CDR3 extends over 14 amino acids. The CDR3 DNA reads as TGTGCCAGCTCACCGTTACAGCAGAACACTGAAGCTTTCTTT. This sequence encodes CASSPLQQNTEAFF.

This chain uses TRBV29-1 with TRBJ1-4, with D hard to call. CDR3 size: 13 residues. V was cut by 3 bases and J by 3 bases, with 8 bases left in between. CDR1 and CDR2 from the germline V gene are SQVTM and ANQGSEA. The CDR3 DNA sequence: TGCAGCGTTGAGGGAGACTCTAATGAAAAACTGTTTTTT. This encodes CSVEGDSNEKLFF.

In this sample, this clone turned up once. CDR3 sequence reads: CASSWGVGEGSNEQFF. The CDR3 DNA follows: TGTGCCAGCAGTTGGGGGGTCGGGGAGGGGTCCAATGAGCAGTTCTTC. The chain is built from TRBV27 and TRBJ2-1, with 7 positions matching TRBD2. This CDR3 has 16 amino acids. The ends lost 4 bases at V and 6 bases at J; junction bases unmatched: 12. In germline, CDR1 is MNHEY, CDR2 SMNVEV (reference sequence).

The chain employs TRBV13 and TRBJ1-1; D remains unclear. The germline gives CDR1 PRHDT, CDR2 FYEKMQ (reference sequence). Trimming took off 5 bases at V and 4 bases at J, with 14 bases between the two ends. The CDR3 has 14 residues. For the CDR3, the DNA is TGTGCCAGCAGCCCCAAGAGGGCTTCCACTGAAGCTTTCTTT. Translated: CASSPKRASTEAFF. The full variable domain, with the rest looked up from reference TRBV13 and TRBJ1-1, is AAGVIQSPRHLIKEKRETATLKCYPIPRHDTVYWYQQGPGQDPQFLISFYEKMQSDKGSIPDRFSAQQFSDYHSELNMSSLELGDSALYFCASSPKRASTEAFFGQGTRLTVV.